These 8 T cell receptor beta chains share one sample of origin, sequenced in a study of blood T cells in healthy people across ages (dated by TCRdb to 2015 to 2017). Receptor libraries were prepared by 5' RACE. The listed sequencing device is Illumina HiSeq 2500. A second about 7 to 12 cycle PCR used a sample-barcoded 5' primer and a J-beta primer mix. TCRdb reran the public reads through fastp at Q25 and MiXCR, keeping productive beta chains. Each entry is one CDR3 protein sequence, shown with its most common DNA and genes. The sample table lists some 1.5 million distinct CDR3 sequences, 35% to 45% of them with a count of one. Of the sample, less than 5% falls within the top ten clones. Sample: blood. All receptors come from a young woman in good health.

This rearrangement joins TRBV20-1 to TRBJ1-4; the D is unclear. The CDR3 loop spans 14 amino acids. CDR1 DFQATT and CDR2 SNEGSKA come from the germline V gene (reference sequence). The ends were cut back, 3 bases at V and 3 bases at J, with 11 bases in the middle. The CDR3, as DNA: TGCAGTGCTAGTATCCAGGCCCCTAATGAAAAACTGTTTTTT. Its translation is CSASIQAPNEKLFF.

This chain joins TRBV29-1 and TRBJ2-7; possible D gene TRBD2, 5 bases. This CDR3 region has 12 residues. V was pared by 4 bases and J by 4 bases, with 11 bases between. The germline CDR1 and CDR2 sequences are SQVTM and ANQGSEA. The CDR3 loop reads CSVGFGVYEQYF. CDR3 coding DNA: TGCAGCGTTGGGTTCGGGGTTTACGAGCAGTACTTC.

V gene TRBV28 combines with J gene TRBJ2-3, with 8 bases aligning to TRBD2. The germline V gene encodes CDR1 MDHEN and CDR2 SYDVKM. Unmatched junction bases numbered 4, after V lost 5 bases and J lost 0 bases. CDR3 length: 15 amino acids. CDR3 sequence: CASSAPSGSTDTQYF. The CDR3 DNA sequence: TGTGCCAGCAGTGCCCCTAGCGGGAGCACAGATACGCAGTATTTT.

The genes are TRBV7-9 and TRBJ1-1, with D uncertain. The CDR3 is 14 amino acids. V shed 5 bases and J shed 0 bases, with 10 bases lying between them. The germline CDR1 and CDR2 sequences are SEHNR and FQNEAQ (reference sequence). CDR3 nucleotide sequence: TGTGCCAGCAGCGTAGTATCGGTGAACACTGAAGCTTTCTTT. Its protein is CASSVVSVNTEAFF.

About this clonotype: It may be a read error: a sequence one base away is much more abundant. This sequence joins TRBV20-1 and TRBJ2-7; D may match TRBD1 or TRBD2 (5 bases each). The CDR3 is made up of 14 amino acids. V was cut by 6 bases and J by 1 base, with 16 bases left in between. CDR1 and CDR2 (germline): DFQATT, SNEGSKA (reference sequence). CDR3 DNA sequence: TGCAGTGCCAGTACCCTGGGGGATTCCTACGAGCAGTACTTC. Protein: CSASTLGDSYEQYF.

J is TRBJ1-1 and V is TRBV6-1, with no clear D. The CDR3 loop spans 11 amino acids. The germline V and J ends were trimmed by 10 bases and 4 bases, with 10 bases remaining between them. CDR1 is MNHNS and CDR2 is SASEGT in the germline V gene. The CDR3 DNA reads TGTGCCATCCGGTGGGGCACTGAAGCTTTCTTT. Protein sequence: CAIRWGTEAFF.

In its sample, this clonotype was seen a few times. This rearrangement joins TRBV7-2 to TRBJ1-2; D remains unclear. The CDR3 covers 13 residues. Trimming left V 3 bases short and J 3 bases short, with 8 bases between. Germline V gene lookup returns CDR1 SGHTA and CDR2 FQGNSA. The CDR3 nucleotides read TGTGCCAGCAGCTTCCGGGCCGACTATGGCTACACCTTC. Translated: CASSFRADYGYTF.

The chain carries TRBV27 and TRBJ2-1, with a tentative D call TRBD2 (6 bases). The V end lost 4 bases, the J end lost 0 bases, and 13 bases lay between the germline ends. This CDR3 spans 16 amino acids. Germline CDR1 is MNHEY and CDR2 is SMNVEV (reference sequence). As DNA, the CDR3 is TGTGCCAGCAGTTGGGTAGCGGCAGACTCCTACAATGAGCAGTTCTTC. Its translation is CASSWVAADSYNEQFF.